A selection of T cell receptor beta chains follows, all from one sample in a study of cytomegalovirus exposure and HLA in healthy donors. Generated by immunoSEQ multiplex PCR, the TCRdb table keeps only in-frame clones and is missing some. Of 150,000 to 200,000 clones listed, more than 65% are singletons. Sequences were obtained from PBMCs. These receptors were taken from a woman aged 45 to 65 in good health and CMV-seronegative. CDR3s include the opening cysteine and the closing phenylalanine or tryptophan. Fields, in order: CDR3 length, V gene, D gene, clone size, J gene, CDR3 DNA, CDR3 protein. D genes are given only for firm matches. Clone size is not always given. Where it is, it says once, few, many or a class for expanded clones.

>15|TRBV10-3|-|-|TRBJ1-2
TGTGCCATCAGTGGGAGGGGAGCGCTCGACTATGGCTACACCTTC
CAISGRGALDYGYTF
>13|TRBV30|-|-|TRBJ1-3
TGTGCCTGGAGTACAAACTCTGGAAACACCATATATTTT
CAWSTNSGNTIYF
>19|TRBV4-3|-|once|TRBJ1-5
TGCGCCAGCAGCCACGAAAACCGGGACGGGGGGAATAAGAATCAGCCCCAGCATTTT
CASSHENRDGGNKNQPQHF
>15|TRBV27|TRBD1|-|TRBJ1-1
TGTGCCAGCAGTTTAGGTGGACAGGGCAACACTGAAGCTTTCTTT
CASSLGGQGNTEAFF
>17|TRBV5-1|TRBD2|-|TRBJ2-3
TGCGCCAGCAGCTTACGGACTAGCGGGAGCCGCACAGATACGCAGTATTTT
CASSLRTSGSRTDTQYF
>15|TRBV27|TRBD2|-|TRBJ2-5
TGTGCCAGCAGGGGACTAGCGGGGGGGGAAGAGACCCAGTACTTC
CASRGLAGGEETQYF
>17|TRBV5-6|TRBD1|-|TRBJ1-2
TGTGCCAGCAGCTTGGGACCGAACAGGGGAAATCACTATGGCTACACCTTC
CASSLGPNRGNHYGYTF
>12|TRBV19|-|-|TRBJ1-1
TGTGCCAGTAAAAGAGGTCGAAATGAAGCTTTCTTT
CASKRGRNEAFF
>19|TRBV7-8|TRBD2|-|TRBJ2-2
TGTGCCAGCAGCTTAATCCGAGGGTTAGCGGGAGGTAACACCGGGGAGCTGTTTTTT
CASSLIRGLAGGNTGELFF
>13|TRBV10-1|-|few|TRBJ1-5
TGCGCCAGCAGTGAGCAGGGTCTGCAGCCCCAGCATTTT
CASSEQGLQPQHF
>14|TRBV18|TRBD1|-|TRBJ1-2
TGTGCCAGCTCACCAGCGTCAGGGGGCCATGGCTACACCTTC
CASSPASGGHGYTF
>18|TRBV10-3|TRBD2|-|TRBJ2-1
TGTGCCATCAGCGAGGAGTTAGCGGGGGTTAGCTCCTACAATGAGCAGTTCTTC
CAISEELAGVSSYNEQFF
>13|TRBV15|-|-|TRBJ2-1
TGTGCCACCAGCAGAACAGGGTCCAATGAGCAGTTCTTC
CATSRTGSNEQFF
>16|TRBV11-2|TRBD1|-|TRBJ2-1
TGTGCCAGCAGGGTAGGAGGACAGGGAAACTACAATGAGCAGTTCTTC
CASRVGGQGNYNEQFF
>17|TRBV28|-|-|TRBJ2-1
TGTGCCAGCAGTTTAACCCCCCGGGAATGGGGGGGGCGTGAGCAGTTCTTC
CASSLTPREWGGREQFF
>15|TRBV7-2|-|-|TRBJ1-5
TGTGCCAGCAGCCCCTGGGGACTTAGCAATCAGCCCCAGCATTTT
CASSPWGLSNQPQHF
>13|TRBV27|TRBD1|-|TRBJ2-7
TGTGCCAGCAGTTTCACAGGGGCCTACGAGCAGTACTTC
CASSFTGAYEQYF
>13|TRBV7-2|-|-|TRBJ1-2
TGTGCCAGCAGCTCCGACATGGGTTATGGCTACACCTTC
CASSSDMGYGYTF
>12|TRBV28|-|-|TRBJ2-7
TGTGCCAGCAGTTCCCGGACTTACGAGCAGTACTTC
CASSSRTYEQYF
>16|TRBV28|TRBD1|once|TRBJ1-1
TGTGCCAGCAGGGGGGGGACAGGGGGGCGGAACACTGAAGCTTTCTTT
CASRGGTGGRNTEAFF
>14|TRBV15|TRBD1|-|TRBJ1-1
TGTGCCACCAGCAGAGAAGACAGGGTTACTGAAGCTTTCTTT
CATSREDRVTEAFF
>14|TRBV2|-|-|TRBJ2-2
TGTGCCAGCAGTGGACAGGCGGACACCGGGGAGCTGTTTTTT
CASSGQADTGELFF
>17|TRBV28|-|few|TRBJ1-6
TGTGCCAGCAGTTCACCGCCCCTCCTGAAGGGGAATTCACCCCTCCACTTT
CASSSPPLLKGNSPLHF
>16|TRBV28|TRBD1|-|TRBJ1-3
TGTGCCAGCAGCCTGGGACAGGACTACTCTGGAAACACCATATATTTT
CASSLGQDYSGNTIYF
>14|TRBV18|-|-|TRBJ2-5
TGTGCCACTCGTAGCGGTGACAACCAAGAGACCCAGTACTTC
CATRSGDNQETQYF
>16|TRBV7-9|TRBD1|-|TRBJ1-2
TGTGCCAGCAGCGCAGGGGGTGACAGGGCATACGATGGCTACACCTTC
CASSAGGDRAYDGYTF
>14|TRBV6-5|-|-|TRBJ2-7
TGTGCCAGCACCTCCCCATCTGGGCAGAACGAGCAGTACTTC
CASTSPSGQNEQYF
>14|TRBV30|TRBD1|-|TRBJ1-1
TGTGCCTGGAGGGGGGACAGGTATAACACTGAAGCTTTCTTT
CAWRGDRYNTEAFF
>15|TRBV5-1|TRBD2|-|TRBJ2-1
TGCGCCAGCAGCCGGACTAGCGGGAGAGACAATGAGCAGTTCTTC
CASSRTSGRDNEQFF
>15|TRBV29-1|TRBD1|-|TRBJ1-2
TGCAGCGTTGACCCGGGGTATCAGGGGGTCTATGGCTACACCTTC
CSVDPGYQGVYGYTF
>16|TRBV7-2|TRBD1|-|TRBJ1-3
TGTGCCAGCAGCTTCCAAGCAGGGGGCTCTGGAAACACCATATATTTT
CASSFQAGGSGNTIYF